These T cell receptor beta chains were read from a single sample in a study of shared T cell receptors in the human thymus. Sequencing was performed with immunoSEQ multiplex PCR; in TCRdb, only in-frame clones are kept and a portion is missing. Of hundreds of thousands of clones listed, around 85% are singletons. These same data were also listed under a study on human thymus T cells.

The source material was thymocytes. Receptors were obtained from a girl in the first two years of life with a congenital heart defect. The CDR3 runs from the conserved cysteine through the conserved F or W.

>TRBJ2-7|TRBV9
CASSAGQAYYEQYF
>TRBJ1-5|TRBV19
CASSNPTEYSNQPQHF
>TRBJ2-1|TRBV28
CASSLQGQYHGPRNNEQFF
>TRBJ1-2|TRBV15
CATSRSPRPNYGYTF
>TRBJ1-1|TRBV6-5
CASSPVSGQSAFF
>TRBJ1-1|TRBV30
CAWSLRQSGTEAFF
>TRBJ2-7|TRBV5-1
CASSFTNRDRGTEQYF
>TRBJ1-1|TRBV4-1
CATRGLNTEAFF
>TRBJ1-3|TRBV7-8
CASSAIHRVPNSGNTIYF
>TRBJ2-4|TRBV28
CASSPPGQGKNIQYF
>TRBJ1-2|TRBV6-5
CASRDRDNYGYTF
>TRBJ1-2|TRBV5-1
CASSSTGLDYGYTF
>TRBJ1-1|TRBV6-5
CASSSDDRYPNTEAFF
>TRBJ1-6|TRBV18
CASSHRQGANNSPLHF
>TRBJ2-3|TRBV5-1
CASSGTGPPTDTQYF
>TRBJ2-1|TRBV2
CASPGLAGGSSYNEQFF
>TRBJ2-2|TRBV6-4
CASSPTVPGELFF
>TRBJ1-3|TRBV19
CASSGGVTGNTIYF
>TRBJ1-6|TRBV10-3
CAISELVPSSYNSPLHF
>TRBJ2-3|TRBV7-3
CASSLPNLVAGSTDTQYF
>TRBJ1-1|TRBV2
CASSESGGTEAFF
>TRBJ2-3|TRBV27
CASSLQLTGTGGTDTQYF
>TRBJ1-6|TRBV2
CASISLRQESLSSYNSPLHF
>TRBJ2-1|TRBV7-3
CASSLKGEAVGGYNEQFF
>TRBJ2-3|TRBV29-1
CSESSGGRTDTQYF
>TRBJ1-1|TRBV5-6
CASSFRRRTEAFF
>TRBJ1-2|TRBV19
CASSTTGTDYFYGYTF
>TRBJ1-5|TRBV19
CASRTGTVPFFQHF